A selection of T cell receptor beta chains follows, all from one sample in a study of blood T cell repertoires in COVID-19. Generated by immunoSEQ multiplex PCR, the TCRdb table keeps only in-frame clones and is missing some. Here the sample spans 210,000 or so clones, just over 85% being singletons. The sample consisted of peripheral blood. These receptors were collected from a man aged 50-60 years with acute or convalescent COVID-19. CDR3s include the opening cysteine and the closing phenylalanine or tryptophan. D genes are given only for firm matches. The listing skips clone size in some rows; elsewhere it reads once, few, many or a size class.

NA	TRBV5-8	NA	TRBJ1-6	TGTGCCAGCAGCTTGGCCAACTATAATTCACCCCTCCACTTT	CASSLANYNSPLHF
once	TRBV19	NA	TRBJ1-2	TGTGCCAGTAGTATGACAGGAAATAACTATGGCTACACCTTC	CASSMTGNNYGYTF
NA	TRBV5-1	NA	TRBJ2-1	TGCGCCAGCAGCTTGGGGTCTACTAGATCCAATGAGCAGTTCTTC	CASSLGSTRSNEQFF
NA	TRBV6-5	TRBD2	TRBJ2-1	TGTGCCAGCAGTTACCAGGGGACTAGCGGGGGCAATGAGCAGTTCTTC	CASSYQGTSGGNEQFF
NA	TRBV7-6	TRBD1	TRBJ1-2	TGTGCCAGCAGGGAACAGGGGGGTGGCTACACCTTC	CASREQGGGYTF
once	TRBV7-9	NA	TRBJ1-2	TGTGCCAGCAGCTTAGGGTCAGGGGCGAGATATGGCTACACCTTC	CASSLGSGARYGYTF
NA	TRBV7-6	TRBD1	TRBJ1-2	TGTGCCAGCAGCTTAGAGGCAGGGGGCGACTATGGCTACACCTTC	CASSLEAGGDYGYTF
NA	TRBV3-1/TRBV3-2	NA	TRBJ2-7	TGTGCCAGCAGCCAAGATGACAGGAGCTACGAGCAGTACTTC	CASSQDDRSYEQYF
NA	TRBV10-3	TRBD1	TRBJ1-5	TGTGCCATCAGTGACGGGCAGGGGGCGGGGAGCAATCAGCCCCAGCATTTT	CAISDGQGAGSNQPQHF
NA	TRBV19	TRBD1	TRBJ1-5	TGTGCCAGTAGTATTACAGGGGGCATGGATCAGCCCCAGCATTTT	CASSITGGMDQPQHF
NA	TRBV6-2/TRBV6-3	NA	TRBJ1-5	TGTGCCAGCAGTGCCCAGGGTAGAAGGCAGCCCCAGCATTTT	CASSAQGRRQPQHF
NA	TRBV5-1	NA	TRBJ2-3	TGCGCCAGCAGCTCGACAGATACGCAGTATTTT	CASSSTDTQYF
NA	TRBV4-1	TRBD1	TRBJ2-1	TGCGCCAGCAGCCAAGACTCTAACAGGGGAGTCAATGAGCAGTTCTTC	CASSQDSNRGVNEQFF
NA	TRBV11-2	NA	TRBJ1-6	TGTGCCAGCAGCTTAGCACACACTAATTCACCCCTCCACTTT	CASSLAHTNSPLHF
NA	TRBV6-1	TRBD1	TRBJ2-3	TGTGCCAGCAGTGAGAGACCGGGACAGGGGGGGACAGATACGCAGTATTTT	CASSERPGQGGTDTQYF
once	TRBV15	TRBD1	TRBJ1-2	TGTGCCACCAGCAACCGACAGGGGGGTAACTATGGCTACACCTTC	CATSNRQGGNYGYTF
NA	TRBV18	TRBD1	TRBJ2-7	TGTGCCAGCTCACGACAGGGCTCAGGGACCTACGAGCAGTACTTC	CASSRQGSGTYEQYF
NA	TRBV11-2	NA	TRBJ1-2	TGTGCCAGCAGCTTAGAGGGCAGAAATGGCTACACCTTC	CASSLEGRNGYTF
NA	TRBV3-1/TRBV3-2	NA	TRBJ2-3	TGTGCCAGCAGCCTTCAGGGGACGCAGTATTTT	CASSLQGTQYF
NA	TRBV18	NA	TRBJ1-2	TGTGCCAGCTCAACATTGGAGGCGGGAGACTATGGCTACACCTTC	CASSTLEAGDYGYTF
few	TRBV5-1	TRBD1	TRBJ1-4	TGCGCCAGCAGGCGGACAGGGGGCAATCGTGCAACTAATGAAAAACTGTTTTTT	CASRRTGGNRATNEKLFF
NA	TRBV30	TRBD1	TRBJ2-2	TGTGCCTGGAGTGTACCGGACAGGGTCACCGGGGAGCTGTTTTTT	CAWSVPDRVTGELFF
NA	TRBV11-2	TRBD2	TRBJ2-3	TGTGCCAGCAGCTTAGGCTCACTAGCGGGGGGGCCCACGGATACGCAGTATTTT	CASSLGSLAGGPTDTQYF
NA	TRBV19	TRBD1	TRBJ1-2	TGTGCCAGTAGTACCTTCGGTGGACAGGGTCGGTATGGCTACACCTTC	CASSTFGGQGRYGYTF
once	TRBV6-6	TRBD1	TRBJ1-1	TGTGCCAGCAGTCCGCAGGGGGCTGGTGAAGCTTTCTTT	CASSPQGAGEAFF
NA	TRBV5-1	TRBD1	TRBJ1-2	TGCGCCAGCAGCTTTGGGGGGACAGGAGCTACCCTCTATGGCTACACCTTC	CASSFGGTGATLYGYTF
NA	TRBV6-6	TRBD2	TRBJ2-7	TGTGCCGCTTCGGGGGGGCTGGGAGAGCAGTACTTC	CAASGGLGEQYF
NA	TRBV6-5	NA	TRBJ2-5	TGTGCCAGCAGTTACACCGACGGGGGAAAAGAGACCCAGTACTTC	CASSYTDGGKETQYF
few	TRBV7-8	TRBD1	TRBJ1-1	TGTGCCAGCAGCCGAGACAGGGTTACTGAAGCTTTCTTT	CASSRDRVTEAFF
NA	TRBV11-2	TRBD1	TRBJ2-5	TGTGCCAGCAGCCGGACAGGGGTCGGGGAGACCCAGTACTTC	CASSRTGVGETQYF
NA	TRBV7-8	NA	TRBJ1-2	TGTGCCAGCAGCTTAACAGGGCGGGGCTACACCTTC	CASSLTGRGYTF
NA	TRBV5-1	TRBD1	TRBJ1-6	TGCGCCAGCAGCTTAAAGGATTACAGGGGTTCACCCCTCCACTTT	CASSLKDYRGSPLHF
NA	TRBV7-9	NA	TRBJ1-5	TGTGCCAGCAGCCCCACAGAGTGGCATCAGCCCCAGCATTTT	CASSPTEWHQPQHF
NA	TRBV5-4	TRBD1	TRBJ1-1	TGTGCCAGCAGTTTTGGACAGGGGGGGACTGAAGCTTTCTTT	CASSFGQGGTEAFF
NA	TRBV10-3	TRBD2	TRBJ2-5	TGTGCCATCCATCAACGAAGCGGGGGCCACCCTCGCCGAGAGACCCAGTACTTC	CAIHQRSGGHPRRETQYF
NA	TRBV12-3/TRBV12-4	NA	TRBJ1-2	TGTGCCAGCAGTTTGAGGCCAAACTATGGCTACACCTTC	CASSLRPNYGYTF
NA	TRBV6-5	TRBD1	TRBJ1-2	TGTGCCAGCAGAGCAGGGGGTTTGGAGTCGTATGGCTACACCTTC	CASRAGGLESYGYTF
NA	TRBV5-1	TRBD1	TRBJ1-3	TGCGCCAGCAGCACCGGACAGGGGCCCAGCTCTGGAAACACCATATATTTT	CASSTGQGPSSGNTIYF
once	TRBV30	TRBD1	TRBJ1-2	TGTGCCTGGACGCGGGACAGGGGGCCCTATGGCTACACCTTC	CAWTRDRGPYGYTF
NA	TRBV4-1	TRBD1	TRBJ1-2	TGCGCCAGCAGCCAAGTAGGGACAGGGGGCTTTTCTAACTATGGCTACACCTTC	CASSQVGTGGFSNYGYTF